Below are 6 T cell receptor beta chains sequenced from a single sample in a study of cytomegalovirus exposure and HLA in healthy donors. The PCR was carried out with 60 Vbeta primers and 13 Jbeta primers. Repertoires were generated with immunoSEQ multiplex PCR, while TCRdb's copy carries only in-frame clones and drops some. The table shows fewer than 80,000 clones, with roughly 85% occurring only once. The sample consisted of PBMCs. These receptors were collected from a man under 40 in good health and CMV-seronegative.

For the CDR3, the DNA is TGTGCCAGCAGTCAAGACAGGGGCTATGGCTACACCTTC. Translation: CASSQDRGYGYTF. The chain recombines TRBV6-5 with TRBJ1-2; 8 bases agree with TRBD1. Germline-derived CDR1 and CDR2 are MNHEY and SVGAGI. This CDR3 spans 13 amino acids. Losses at the gene ends were 5 bases for V and 4 bases for J; bases not matched to a gene: 3.

To note about this clone: The junction departs from the called germline gene at one end, perhaps through a read error. V and J are TRBV7-7 and TRBJ2-5; maybe TRBD2 (6 bases). Germline CDR1 is SSHAT and CDR2 is FNYEAQ (reference sequence). This CDR3 is 13 amino acids long. The CDR3 region has the DNA TGTGCTAGCAGCCGGGGACTCGCGGAGACCCAGTACTTC. This gives the protein CASSRGLAETQYF.

J is TRBJ2-7 and V is TRBV18, with 8 bases matching TRBD2. The CDR3 contains 18 residues. After removal of 2 bases from V and 3 bases from J, the junction contained 15 bases not matched to a gene. CDR1 is KGHSH and CDR2 is LQKENI in the germline V gene. The CDR3 reads CASSPKPPGLVSHYEQYF. DNA for the CDR3: TGTGCCAGCTCACCAAAACCACCGGGACTAGTTAGCCACTACGAGCAGTACTTC.

The chain combines TRBV6-1 with TRBJ2-1; 12 nucleotides match TRBD2. The CDR3 loop spans 15 amino acids. CDR1 and CDR2 from the germline V gene are MNHNS and SASEGT. V was clipped by 7 bases and J by 4 bases; unmatched bases: 5. The CDR3 DNA is TGTGCCAGCACGACTAGCGGGAGAGGGTACAATGAGCAGTTCTTC. It is translated as CASTTSGRGYNEQFF.

There are a few counts of this clone. The V gene is TRBV30, the J gene TRBJ1-5; D ambiguous. The length of the CDR3 is 13 residues. Germline lookup yields CDR1 GTSNPN and CDR2 SVGIG (reference sequence). The V and J ends lost 1 base and 7 bases respectively, with 11 bases between them. The CDR3: CAWSAQPTQPQHF. In DNA, the CDR3 is TGTGCCTGGAGTGCACAGCCCACACAGCCCCAGCATTTT. Supplemented by reference TRBV30 and TRBJ1-5, the full variable domain reads SQTIHQWPATLVQPVGSPLSLECTVEGTSNPNLYWYRQAAGRGLQLLFYSVGIGQISSEVPQNLSASRPQDRQFILSSKKLLLSDSGFYLCAWSAQPTQPQHFGDGTRLSIL.

The V and J genes are TRBV27 and TRBJ2-7, with 8 bases matching TRBD1. The V and J ends lost 6 bases and 4 bases, in that order; junction bases with no gene match: 11. The CDR3 runs 15 residues. Per the germline V gene, CDR1 is MNHEY and CDR2 is SMNVEV (reference sequence). DNA for the CDR3: TGTGCCAGCAGAGAGCCCGGGACAGGTAAATACGAGCAGTACTTC. Translated: CASREPGTGKYEQYF.